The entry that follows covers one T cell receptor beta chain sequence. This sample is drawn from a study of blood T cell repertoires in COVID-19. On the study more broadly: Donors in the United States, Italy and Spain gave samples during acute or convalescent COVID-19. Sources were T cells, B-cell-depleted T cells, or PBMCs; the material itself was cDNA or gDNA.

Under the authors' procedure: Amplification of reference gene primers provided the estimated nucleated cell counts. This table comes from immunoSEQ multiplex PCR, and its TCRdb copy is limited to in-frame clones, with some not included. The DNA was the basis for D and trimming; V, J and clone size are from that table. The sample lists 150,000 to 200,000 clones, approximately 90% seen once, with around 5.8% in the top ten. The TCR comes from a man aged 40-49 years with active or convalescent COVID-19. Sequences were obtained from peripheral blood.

CDR3 sequence: CASSLGGGAAQGMAETQYF. For the CDR3, the DNA is TGTGCCAGCAGCTTAGGAGGAGGGGCAGCCCAGGGAATGGCAGAGACCCAGTACTTC. The rearrangement links TRBV11-3 to TRBJ2-5; a weak D match, TRBD2 (6 bases). V shed 1 base and J shed 4 bases, with 25 bases lying between them. CDR3 length: 19 amino acids. CDR1 and CDR2 (germline): SGHNT, YENEEA.